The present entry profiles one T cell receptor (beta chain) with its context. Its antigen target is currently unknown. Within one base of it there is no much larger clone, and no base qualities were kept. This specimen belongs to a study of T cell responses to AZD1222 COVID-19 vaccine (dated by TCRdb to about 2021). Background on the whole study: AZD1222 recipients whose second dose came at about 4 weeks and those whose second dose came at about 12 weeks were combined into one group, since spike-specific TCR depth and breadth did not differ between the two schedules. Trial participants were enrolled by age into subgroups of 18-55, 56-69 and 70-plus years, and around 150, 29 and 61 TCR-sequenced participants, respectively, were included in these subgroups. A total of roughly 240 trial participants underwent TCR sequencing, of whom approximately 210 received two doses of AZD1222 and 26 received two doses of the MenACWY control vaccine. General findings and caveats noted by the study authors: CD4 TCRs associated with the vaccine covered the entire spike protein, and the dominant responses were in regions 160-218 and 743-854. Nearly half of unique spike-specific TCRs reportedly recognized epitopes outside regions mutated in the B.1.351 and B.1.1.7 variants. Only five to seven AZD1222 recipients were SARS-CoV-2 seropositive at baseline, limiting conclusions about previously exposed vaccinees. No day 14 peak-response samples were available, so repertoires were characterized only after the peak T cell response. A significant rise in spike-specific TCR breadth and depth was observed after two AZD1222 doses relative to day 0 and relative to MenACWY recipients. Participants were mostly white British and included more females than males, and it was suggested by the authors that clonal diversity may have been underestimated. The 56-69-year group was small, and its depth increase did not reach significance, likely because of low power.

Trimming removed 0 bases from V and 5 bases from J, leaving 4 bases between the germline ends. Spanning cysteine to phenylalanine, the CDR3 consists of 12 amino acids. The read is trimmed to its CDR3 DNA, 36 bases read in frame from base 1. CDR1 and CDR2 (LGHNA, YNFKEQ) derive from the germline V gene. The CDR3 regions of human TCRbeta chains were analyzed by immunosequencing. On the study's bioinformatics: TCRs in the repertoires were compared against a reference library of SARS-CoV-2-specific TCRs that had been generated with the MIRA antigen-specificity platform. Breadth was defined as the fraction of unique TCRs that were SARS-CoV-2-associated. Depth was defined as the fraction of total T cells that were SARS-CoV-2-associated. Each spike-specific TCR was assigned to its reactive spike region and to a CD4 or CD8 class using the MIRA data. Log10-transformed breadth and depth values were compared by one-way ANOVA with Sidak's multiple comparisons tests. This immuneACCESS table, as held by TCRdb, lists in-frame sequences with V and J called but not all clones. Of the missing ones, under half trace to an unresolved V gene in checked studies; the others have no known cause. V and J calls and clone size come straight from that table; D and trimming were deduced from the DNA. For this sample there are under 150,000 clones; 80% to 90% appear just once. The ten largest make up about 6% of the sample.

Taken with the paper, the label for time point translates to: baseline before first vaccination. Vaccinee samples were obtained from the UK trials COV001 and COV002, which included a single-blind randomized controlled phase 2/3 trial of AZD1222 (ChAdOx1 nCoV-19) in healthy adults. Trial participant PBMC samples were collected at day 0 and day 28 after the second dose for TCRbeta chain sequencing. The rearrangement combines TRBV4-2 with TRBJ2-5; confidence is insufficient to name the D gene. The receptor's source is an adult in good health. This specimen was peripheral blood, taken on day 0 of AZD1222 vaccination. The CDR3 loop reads CASSQDRETQYF. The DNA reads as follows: TGTGCCAGCAGCCAAGATAGGGAGACCCAGTACTTC.